Reported below is one T cell receptor beta chain. Its antigen is not identified. These data originate in a study of T-cell reconstitution after alpha-beta-depleted transplantation in children. Overall study findings and caveats: Fresh T-cell production supplied most of the T-cell counts and diversity seen one year after transplant. Recipient T cells and thymic progenitors that survived gave rise to the high TCRbeta diversity observed at day 60 in some patients. Expanded graft clones, several hundred of them, were reportedly the source of alpha-beta T cells about two months after transplant.

Researchers prepared the TCRbeta library using unique molecular identifiers, the study reports. TCRdb called the PCR reads again in MiXCR, with one record for every CDR3 protein. The sample contains approximately 110,000 distinct CDR3 sequences, 20% to 25% of which appear only once. The CDR3 covers 14 residues. Trimming shortened V by 3 bases and J by 6 bases, and 12 bases separated the two germline ends. Germline V gives CDR1 SGDLS, CDR2 YYNGEE. This receptor was taken from a male patient aged 2 to 9 who had a stem cell transplant for chronic granulomatous disease, so the T cells may come from the graft donor. The chain has TRBV9 and TRBJ2-2, with D uncertain. This specimen consisted of PBMCs, mostly from graft donor cells, obtained 180 days after TCRalphabeta/CD19-depleted stem cell transplant. CDR3 coding DNA: TGTGCCAGCAGCGCGGACGTATTCGCCGGGGAGCTGTTTTTT. Its translation is CASSADVFAGELFF.